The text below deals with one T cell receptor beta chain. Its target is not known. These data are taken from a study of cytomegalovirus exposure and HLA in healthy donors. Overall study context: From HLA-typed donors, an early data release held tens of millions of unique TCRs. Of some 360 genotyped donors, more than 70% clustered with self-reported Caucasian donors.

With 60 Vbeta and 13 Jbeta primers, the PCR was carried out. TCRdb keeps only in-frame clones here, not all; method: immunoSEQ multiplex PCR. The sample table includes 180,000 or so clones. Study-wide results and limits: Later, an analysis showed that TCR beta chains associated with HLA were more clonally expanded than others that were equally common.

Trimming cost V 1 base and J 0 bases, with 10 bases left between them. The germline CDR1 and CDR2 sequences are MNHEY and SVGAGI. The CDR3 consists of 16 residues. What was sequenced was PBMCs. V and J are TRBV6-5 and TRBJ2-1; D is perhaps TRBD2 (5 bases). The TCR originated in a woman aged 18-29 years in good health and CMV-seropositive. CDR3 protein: CASSYFPGISYNEQFF. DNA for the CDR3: TGTGCCAGCAGTTACTTTCCCGGGATCTCCTACAATGAGCAGTTCTTC.